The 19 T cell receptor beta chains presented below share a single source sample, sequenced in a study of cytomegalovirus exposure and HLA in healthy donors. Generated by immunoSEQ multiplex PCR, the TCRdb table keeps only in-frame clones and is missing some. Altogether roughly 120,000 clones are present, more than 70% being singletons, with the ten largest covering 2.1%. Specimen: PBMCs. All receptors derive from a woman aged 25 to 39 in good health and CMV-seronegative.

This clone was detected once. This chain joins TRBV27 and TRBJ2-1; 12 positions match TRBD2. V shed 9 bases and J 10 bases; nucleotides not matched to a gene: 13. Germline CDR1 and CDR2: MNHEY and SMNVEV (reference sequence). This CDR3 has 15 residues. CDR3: CASKPSGGVPREQFF. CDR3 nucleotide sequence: TGTGCCAGTAAGCCTAGCGGGGGGGTCCCAAGGGAGCAGTTCTTC.

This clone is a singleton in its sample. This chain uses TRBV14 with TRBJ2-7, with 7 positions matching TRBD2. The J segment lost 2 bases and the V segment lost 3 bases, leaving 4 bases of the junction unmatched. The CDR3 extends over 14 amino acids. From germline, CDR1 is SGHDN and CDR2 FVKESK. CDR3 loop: CASSQGGIPYEQYF. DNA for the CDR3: TGTGCCAGCAGCCAGGGGGGGATCCCCTACGAGCAGTACTTC.

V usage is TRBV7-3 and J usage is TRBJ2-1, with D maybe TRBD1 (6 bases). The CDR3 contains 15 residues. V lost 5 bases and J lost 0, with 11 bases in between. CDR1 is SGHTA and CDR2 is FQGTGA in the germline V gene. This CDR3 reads CASSLDRSSYNEQFF. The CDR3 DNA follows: TGTGCCAGCAGCCTAGACAGGAGCTCCTACAATGAGCAGTTCTTC.

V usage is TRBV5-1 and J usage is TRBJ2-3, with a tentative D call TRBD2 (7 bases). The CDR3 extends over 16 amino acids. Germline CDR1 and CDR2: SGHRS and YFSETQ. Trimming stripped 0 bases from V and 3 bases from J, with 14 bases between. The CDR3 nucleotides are TGCGCCAGCAGCTTGGTATCCGGGGGGCGGACAGATACGCAGTATTTT. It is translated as CASSLVSGGRTDTQYF. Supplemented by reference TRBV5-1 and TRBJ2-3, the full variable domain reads KAGVTQTPRYLIKTRGQQVTLSCSPISGHRSVSWYQQTPGQGLQFLFEYFSETQRNKGNFPGRFSGRQFSNSRSEMNVSTLELGDSALYLCASSLVSGGRTDTQYFGPGTRLTVL.

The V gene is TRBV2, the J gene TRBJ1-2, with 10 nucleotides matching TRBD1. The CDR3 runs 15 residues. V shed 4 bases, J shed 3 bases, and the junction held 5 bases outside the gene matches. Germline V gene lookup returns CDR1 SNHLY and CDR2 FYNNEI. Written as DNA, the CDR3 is TGTGCCAGCAGTGGGACAGGGGGTGGCTACTATGGCTACACCTTC. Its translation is CASSGTGGGYYGYTF.

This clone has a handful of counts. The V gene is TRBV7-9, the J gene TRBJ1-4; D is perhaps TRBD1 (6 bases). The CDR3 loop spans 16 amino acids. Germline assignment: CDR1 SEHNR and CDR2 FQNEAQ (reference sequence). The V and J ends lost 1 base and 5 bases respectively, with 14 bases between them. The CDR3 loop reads CASSLGGRGLNEKLFF. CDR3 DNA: TGTGCCAGCAGCTTAGGAGGCAGGGGCCTAAATGAAAAACTGTTTTTT.

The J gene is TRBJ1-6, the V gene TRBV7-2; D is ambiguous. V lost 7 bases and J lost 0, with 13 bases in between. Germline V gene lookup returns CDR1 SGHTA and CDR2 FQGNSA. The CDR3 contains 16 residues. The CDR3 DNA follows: TGTGCCAGCACCCTGCGGCGGAGCTCCTATAATTCACCCCTCCACTTT. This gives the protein CASTLRRSSYNSPLHF.

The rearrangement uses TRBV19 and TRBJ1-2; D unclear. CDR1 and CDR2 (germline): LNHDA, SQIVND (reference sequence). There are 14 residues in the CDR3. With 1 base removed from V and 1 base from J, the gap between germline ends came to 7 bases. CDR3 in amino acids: CASSIVRVNYGYTF. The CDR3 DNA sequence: TGTGCCAGTAGTATAGTACGGGTTAACTATGGCTACACCTTC.

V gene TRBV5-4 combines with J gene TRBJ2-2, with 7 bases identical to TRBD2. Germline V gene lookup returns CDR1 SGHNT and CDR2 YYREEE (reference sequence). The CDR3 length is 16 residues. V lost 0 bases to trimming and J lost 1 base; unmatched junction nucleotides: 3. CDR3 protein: CASSLGLAENTGELFF. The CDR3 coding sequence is TGTGCCAGCAGCTTGGGCCTAGCGGAGAACACCGGGGAGCTGTTTTTT.

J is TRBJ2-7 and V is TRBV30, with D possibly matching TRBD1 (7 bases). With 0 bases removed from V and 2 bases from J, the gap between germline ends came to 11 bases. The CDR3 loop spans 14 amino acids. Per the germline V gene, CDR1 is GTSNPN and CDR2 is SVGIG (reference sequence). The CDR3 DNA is TGTGCCTGGAGTGTTTCCAGGGGGGCCTACGAGCAGTACTTC. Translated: CAWSVSRGAYEQYF.

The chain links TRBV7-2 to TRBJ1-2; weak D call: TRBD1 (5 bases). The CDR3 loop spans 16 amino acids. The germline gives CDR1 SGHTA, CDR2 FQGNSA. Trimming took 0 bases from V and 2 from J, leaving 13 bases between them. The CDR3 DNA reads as TGTGCCAGCAGCTTAGCGTGGCAGGGCCGAAACTATGGCTACACCTTC. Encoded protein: CASSLAWQGRNYGYTF.

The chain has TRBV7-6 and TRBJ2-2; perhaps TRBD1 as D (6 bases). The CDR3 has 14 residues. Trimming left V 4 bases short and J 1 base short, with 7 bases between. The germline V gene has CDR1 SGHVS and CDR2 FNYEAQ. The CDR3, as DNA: TGTGCCAGCAGCTCGGACAGGAACACCGGGGAGCTGTTTTTT. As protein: CASSSDRNTGELFF.

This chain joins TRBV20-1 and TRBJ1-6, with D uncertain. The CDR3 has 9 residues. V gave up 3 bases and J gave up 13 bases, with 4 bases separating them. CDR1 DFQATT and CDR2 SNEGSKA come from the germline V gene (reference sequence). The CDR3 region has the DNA TGCAGTGCTAGCCCGCCCCTCCACTTT. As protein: CSASPPLHF.

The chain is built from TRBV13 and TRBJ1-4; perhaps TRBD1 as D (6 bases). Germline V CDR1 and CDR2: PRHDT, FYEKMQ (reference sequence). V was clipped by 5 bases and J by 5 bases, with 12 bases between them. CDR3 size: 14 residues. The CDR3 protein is CASSEGVGNEKLFF. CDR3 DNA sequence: TGTGCCAGCAGCGAGGGGGTGGGGAATGAAAAACTGTTTTTT.

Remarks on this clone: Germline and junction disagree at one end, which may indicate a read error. CDR3 in DNA: TGTGCCAGCACCTTAGGCTACAGTACGAACACTGAAGCTTTCTTT. Its protein is CASTLGYSTNTEAFF. The V call is TRBV7-2, the J call TRBJ1-1; D is ambiguous. The germline gives CDR1 SGHTA, CDR2 FQGNSA. The CDR3 runs to 15 residues.

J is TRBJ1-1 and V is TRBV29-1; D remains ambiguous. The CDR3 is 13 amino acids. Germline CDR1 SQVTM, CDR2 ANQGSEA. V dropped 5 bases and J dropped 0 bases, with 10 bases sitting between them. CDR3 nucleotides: TGCAGCGTTCAAGGGCAAGTGAACACTGAAGCTTTCTTT. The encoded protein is CSVQGQVNTEAFF.

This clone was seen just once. The DNA of the CDR3 is TGTGCCAGTAGTTCCAAGGCGGGGAGGTACACTGAAGCTTTCTTT. Translation: CASSSKAGRYTEAFF. V gene TRBV19 combines with J gene TRBJ1-1, with D uncertain. Trimming shortened V by 5 bases and J by 3 bases, and 16 bases separated the two germline ends. This CDR3 comprises 15 residues. The germline CDR1 and CDR2 sequences are LNHDA and SQIVND (reference sequence).

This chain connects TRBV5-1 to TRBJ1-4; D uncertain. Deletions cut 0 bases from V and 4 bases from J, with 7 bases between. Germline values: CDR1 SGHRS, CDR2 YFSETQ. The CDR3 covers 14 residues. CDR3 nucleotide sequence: TGCGCCAGCAGCTTGGCCGGTTTTAATGAAAAACTGTTTTTT. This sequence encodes CASSLAGFNEKLFF.

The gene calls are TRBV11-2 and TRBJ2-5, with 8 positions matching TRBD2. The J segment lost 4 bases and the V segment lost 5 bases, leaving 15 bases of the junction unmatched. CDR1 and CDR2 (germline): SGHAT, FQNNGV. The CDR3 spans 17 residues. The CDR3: CASSLGNRAGGGETQYF. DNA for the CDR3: TGTGCCAGCAGCCTAGGGAACAGGGCCGGGGGGGGAGAGACCCAGTACTTC.